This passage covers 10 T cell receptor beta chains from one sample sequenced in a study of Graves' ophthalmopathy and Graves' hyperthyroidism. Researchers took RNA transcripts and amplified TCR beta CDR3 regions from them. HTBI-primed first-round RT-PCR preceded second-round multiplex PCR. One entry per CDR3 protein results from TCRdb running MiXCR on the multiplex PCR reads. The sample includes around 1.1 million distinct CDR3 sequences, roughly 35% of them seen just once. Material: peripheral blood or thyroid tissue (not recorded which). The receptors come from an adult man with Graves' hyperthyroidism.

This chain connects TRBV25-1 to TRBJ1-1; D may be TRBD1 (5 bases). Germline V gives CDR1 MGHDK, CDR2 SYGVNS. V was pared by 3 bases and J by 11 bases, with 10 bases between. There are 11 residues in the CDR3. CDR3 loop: CASSEIGGAFF. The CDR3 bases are TGTGCCAGCAGTGAGATCGGGGGGGCTTTCTTT.

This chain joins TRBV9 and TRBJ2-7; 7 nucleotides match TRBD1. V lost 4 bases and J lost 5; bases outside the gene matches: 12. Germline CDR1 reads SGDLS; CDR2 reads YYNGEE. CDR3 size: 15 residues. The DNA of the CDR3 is TGTGCCAGCAGCCCTATTGACAGGGCTAACGACGAGCAGTACTTC. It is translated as CASSPIDRANDEQYF.

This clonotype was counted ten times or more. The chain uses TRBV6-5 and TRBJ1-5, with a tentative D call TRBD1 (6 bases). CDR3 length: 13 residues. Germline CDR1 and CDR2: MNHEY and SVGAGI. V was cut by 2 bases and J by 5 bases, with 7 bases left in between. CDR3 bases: TGTGCCAGCAGTTACGGGGGCCATCAGCCCCAGCATTTT. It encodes CASSYGGHQPQHF.

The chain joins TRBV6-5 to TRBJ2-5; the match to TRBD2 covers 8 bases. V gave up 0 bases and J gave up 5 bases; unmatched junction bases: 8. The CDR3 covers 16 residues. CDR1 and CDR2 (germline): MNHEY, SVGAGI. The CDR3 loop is CASSYSRTSFRETQYF. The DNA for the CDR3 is TGTGCCAGCAGTTACTCGCGGACTAGCTTTCGGGAGACCCAGTACTTC.

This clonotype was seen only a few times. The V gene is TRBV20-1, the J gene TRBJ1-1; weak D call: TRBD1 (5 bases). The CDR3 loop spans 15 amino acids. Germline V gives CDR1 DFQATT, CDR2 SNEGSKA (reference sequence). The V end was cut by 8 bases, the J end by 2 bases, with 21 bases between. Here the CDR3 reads CSNYNKGFFNTEAFF. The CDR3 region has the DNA TGCAGTAACTACAATAAGGGGTTTTTCAACACTGAAGCTTTCTTT.

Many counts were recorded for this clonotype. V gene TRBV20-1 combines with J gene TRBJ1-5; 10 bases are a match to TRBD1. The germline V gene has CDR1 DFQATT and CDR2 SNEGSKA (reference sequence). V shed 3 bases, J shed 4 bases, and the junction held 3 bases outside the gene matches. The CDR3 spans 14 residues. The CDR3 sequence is CSASDRGPNQPQHF. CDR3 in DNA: TGCAGTGCTAGCGACAGGGGGCCGAATCAGCCCCAGCATTTT.

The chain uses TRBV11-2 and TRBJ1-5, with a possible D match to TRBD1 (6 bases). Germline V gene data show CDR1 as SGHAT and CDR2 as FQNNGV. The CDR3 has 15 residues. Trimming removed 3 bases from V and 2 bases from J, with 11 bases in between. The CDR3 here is CASSFWTARNQPQHF. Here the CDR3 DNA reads TGTGCCAGCAGCTTTTGGACAGCGCGCAATCAGCCCCAGCATTTT.

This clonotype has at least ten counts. The CDR3 sequence: CASSWSGYGQPQHF. The CDR3 DNA reads TGTGCCAGCAGTTGGTCAGGGTACGGTCAGCCCCAGCATTTT. This chain uses TRBV12-3 or TRBV12-4 with TRBJ1-5; possibly TRBD1 for D (5 bases). This CDR3 contains 14 residues. Trimming shortened V by 4 bases and J by 6 bases, and 13 bases separated the two germline ends.

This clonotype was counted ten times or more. The CDR3 DNA reads TGTGCCATCAGTGAGGGTATGACAGGGGCTGGGGCCAACGTCCTGACTTTC. Translating it yields CAISEGMTGAGANVLTF. The chain joins TRBV10-3 to TRBJ2-6, with TRBD1 matching 8 bases. J gave up 2 bases and V 2 bases, and 5 bases lay outside the gene matches. The CDR3 is 17 amino acids. Germline V gene data show CDR1 as ENHRY and CDR2 as SYGVKD.

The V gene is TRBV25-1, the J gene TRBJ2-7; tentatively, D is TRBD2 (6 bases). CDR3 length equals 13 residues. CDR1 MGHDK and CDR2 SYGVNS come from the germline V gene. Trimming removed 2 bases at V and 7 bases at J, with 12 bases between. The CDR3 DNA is TGTGCCAGCAGTGAAGATCATGGGGGGGAGCAGTACTTC. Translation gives CASSEDHGGEQYF.